This TCR beta chain was documented in a study of T cell repertoires in cytomegalovirus infection. Turning to the study itself: Through public TCR beta signatures, both CMV infection and matching HLA type were indicated.

Turning to this clonotype: Its antigen is currently unknown.

TCRdb processed the reads anew with MiXCR; each CDR3 protein has one entry. The table has about half a million distinct CDR3 sequences, 42% seen once; the top ten hold 43%. The specimen was cultured PBMCs, collected from culture after CMV antigen stimulation. This TCR was recovered from a human donor in good health (CMV status not recorded). Some clones in this sample may be carry-over from other donors' samples.

This CDR3 is CASSLAFLAGNKQYF. In DNA form, the CDR3 reads TGTGCCAGCAGCTTAGCGTTCCTAGCGGGGAACAAGCAGTACTTC. The rearrangement links TRBV7-2 to TRBJ2-7, with 9 bases aligning to TRBD2. The J segment lost 8 bases and the V segment lost 0 bases, leaving 8 bases of the junction unmatched. CDR3 length equals 15 residues. Germline loops: CDR1 SGHTA, CDR2 FQGNSA.